A selection of T cell receptor beta chains follows, all from one sample in a study of T cell responses to AZD1222 COVID-19 vaccine. The repertoire was sequenced with immunoSEQ multiplex PCR; TCRdb's copy has only in-frame clones and lacks some. The table lists tens of thousands of clones, about 88% of them singletons. Sequencing was performed on peripheral blood, taken on day 0 of AZD1222 vaccination. These receptors were taken from an adult in good health. CDR3s include the opening cysteine and the closing phenylalanine or tryptophan. The D gene is left open where the match is weak. Clone size is shown for a subset of rows, as once, few, many or a class of expanded clone.

>TRBV7-9|TRBJ1-5|few|-
TGTGCCAGCAGCCCACTAAGCGGTAGCAATCAGCCCCAGCATTTT
CASSPLSGSNQPQHF
>TRBV19|TRBJ1-2|-|-
TGTGCCAGTAGCCTAATTATAGAGGGGGGAAATGGCTACACCTTC
CASSLIIEGGNGYTF
>TRBV6-2/TRBV6-3|TRBJ1-2|-|-
TGTGCCAGCAGTTACTGGGACGGCGGCTACACCTTC
CASSYWDGGYTF
>TRBV5-4|TRBJ1-1|-|-
TGTGCCAGCAGCTTGGGCAGGACGGCTGGCAGTGAAGCTTTCTTT
CASSLGRTAGSEAFF
>TRBV9|TRBJ2-1|-|-
TGTGCCAGCAGCGTGGGGGGGCGGCTAGGGCTTAATGAGCAGTTCTTC
CASSVGGRLGLNEQFF
>TRBV28|TRBJ1-1|-|TRBD1
TGTGCCAGCAGTAGGTCAGGGGGTACGGGGACTGAAGCTTTCTTT
CASSRSGGTGTEAFF
>TRBV5-1|TRBJ1-2|-|-
TGCGCCAGCAGCTTGGTGCAGTCGGGGTATGGCTACACCTTC
CASSLVQSGYGYTF
>TRBV19|TRBJ2-7|-|-
TGTGCCAGTAGTATGGATCAGGGTACCTACGAGCAGTACTTC
CASSMDQGTYEQYF
>TRBV7-2|TRBJ1-2|-|-
TGTGCCAGCAGCTTAGTTGGGAGAAGTGGCGGCTACACCTTC
CASSLVGRSGGYTF
>TRBV14|TRBJ2-3|-|-
TGTGCCAGCAGCCATGTAGAGTCTAGCACAGATACGCAGTATTTT
CASSHVESSTDTQYF
>TRBV20-1|TRBJ2-7|once|-
TGCAGTGCTACAGGGGCCGAGCAGTACTTC
CSATGAEQYF
>TRBV18|TRBJ2-1|-|TRBD2
TGTGCCAGCTCACCTTTAGCGGGCACTATGCTGGATGAGCAGTTCTTC
CASSPLAGTMLDEQFF
>TRBV5-6|TRBJ2-1|-|TRBD1
TGTGCCAGCACCGACAGGGATTGGGCCAATGAGCAGTTCTTC
CASTDRDWANEQFF
>TRBV10-3|TRBJ1-5|-|-
TGTGCCATCAGTGAGGCCCAAAATCAGCCCCAGCATTTT
CAISEAQNQPQHF
>TRBV5-1|TRBJ2-5|-|-
TGCGCCAGCAGCCCCTCCCAGACAGACCAAGAGACCCAGTACTTC
CASSPSQTDQETQYF
>TRBV30|TRBJ1-1|-|-
TGTGCCTGGAGTACGATCGGGGGAGGGGACACTGAAGCTTTCTTT
CAWSTIGGGDTEAFF
>TRBV5-1|TRBJ2-1|-|-
TGCGCCAGCAGCTTGGTGCAAAGCTCCTACAATGAGCAGTTCTTC
CASSLVQSSYNEQFF
>TRBV3-1/TRBV3-2|TRBJ2-3|-|-
TGTGCCAGCAGCCCGCTAGACGGGGGGCGGTCAGATACGCAGTATTTT
CASSPLDGGRSDTQYF
>TRBV14|TRBJ2-4|-|TRBD1
TGTGCCAGCAGCCGACGACAGGGAGCCAAAAACATTCAGTACTTC
CASSRRQGAKNIQYF
>TRBV9|TRBJ2-5|-|TRBD2
TGTGCCAGCAGCGTATATCGGGGGGTTGGGGAGACCCAGTACTTC
CASSVYRGVGETQYF
>TRBV28|TRBJ2-3|-|TRBD1
TGTGCCAGCCTGCCGGGACAGTCCCCAGATACGCAGTATTTT
CASLPGQSPDTQYF
>TRBV5-6|TRBJ2-5|-|-
TGTGCCAGCAGCGGCGTAGGGGGAGGAGAGACCCAGTACTTC
CASSGVGGGETQYF
>TRBV7-2|TRBJ2-7|-|-
TGTGCCAGCAGCTTAGGGGACCCGGCGGACGAGCAGTACTTC
CASSLGDPADEQYF
>TRBV3-1/TRBV3-2|TRBJ2-7|-|-
TGTGCCAGCAGCCCCAGCAGGCACTACGAGCAGTACTTC
CASSPSRHYEQYF
>TRBV18|TRBJ2-3|-|-
TGTGCCAGCTCACCACCAAGCCCGCGGGATACGCAGTATTTT
CASSPPSPRDTQYF
>TRBV28|TRBJ2-7|-|TRBD1
TGTGCCAGCAGTCGTACCGGGACAGGGGGCTACGAGCAGTACTTC
CASSRTGTGGYEQYF
>TRBV30|TRBJ2-7|-|TRBD1
TGTGCCTGGATTCGAGGGACAGGGGTCTACGAGCAGTACTTC
CAWIRGTGVYEQYF
>TRBV3-1/TRBV3-2|TRBJ1-2|-|-
TGTGCCAGCAGCCAAGCTGGCAGGGGCTATGGCTACACCTTC
CASSQAGRGYGYTF
>TRBV3-1/TRBV3-2|TRBJ1-1|-|TRBD1
TGTGCCAGCAGCCAACTCCCCCCGGGACAGATAAACACTGAAGCTTTCTTT
CASSQLPPGQINTEAFF
>TRBV5-1|TRBJ1-1|-|-
TGCGCCAGCAGCTTGGATGGGGGAACTGAAGCTTTCTTT
CASSLDGGTEAFF
>TRBV4-1|TRBJ2-2|-|-
TGCGCCAGCAGCCAAGAGCCCCTAGCCGCGAACACCGGGGAGCTGTTTTTT
CASSQEPLAANTGELFF
>TRBV7-2|TRBJ1-6|-|-
TGTGCCAGCAGCTTAGCCGGACTGAATTCACCCCTCCACTTT
CASSLAGLNSPLHF
>TRBV6-2/TRBV6-3|TRBJ2-7|few|TRBD2
TGTGCCAGCAGTTACCTCGGACTAGCTGGGTCGTACTTC
CASSYLGLAGSYF
>TRBV30|TRBJ1-1|-|TRBD1
TGTGCCTGGAGGGGACAGGTGAACACTGAAGCTTTCTTT
CAWRGQVNTEAFF
>TRBV6-5|TRBJ2-3|once|-
TGTGCCAGCAGTTCCCCCAGGACAGCTAGCACAGATACGCAGTATTTT
CASSSPRTASTDTQYF
>TRBV2|TRBJ1-6|-|-
TGTGCCAGCAGCAAGGACAGCTCCTATAATTCACCCCTCCACTTT
CASSKDSSYNSPLHF
>TRBV28|TRBJ1-2|-|TRBD1
TGTGCCAGCAGAGCGGACAGGGAGGGCTATGGCTACACCTTC
CASRADREGYGYTF
>TRBV5-1|TRBJ2-5|-|TRBD2
TGCGCCAGCAGCCTAGCGGGGGGGCCAGAGACCCAGTACTTC
CASSLAGGPETQYF
>TRBV5-1|TRBJ2-1|-|-
TGCGCCAGCAGCCGAGTGGAACAGCTAACCTACAATGAGCAGTTCTTC
CASSRVEQLTYNEQFF
>TRBV19|TRBJ2-3|-|TRBD1
TGTGCCAGTAGTGCGGGACAGGGGGCGTGGGGCACAGATACGCAGTATTTT
CASSAGQGAWGTDTQYF
>TRBV5-6|TRBJ1-2|once|-
TGTGCCAGCAGCTTGGGTGGGGCCCCTAACTATGGCTACACCTTC
CASSLGGAPNYGYTF